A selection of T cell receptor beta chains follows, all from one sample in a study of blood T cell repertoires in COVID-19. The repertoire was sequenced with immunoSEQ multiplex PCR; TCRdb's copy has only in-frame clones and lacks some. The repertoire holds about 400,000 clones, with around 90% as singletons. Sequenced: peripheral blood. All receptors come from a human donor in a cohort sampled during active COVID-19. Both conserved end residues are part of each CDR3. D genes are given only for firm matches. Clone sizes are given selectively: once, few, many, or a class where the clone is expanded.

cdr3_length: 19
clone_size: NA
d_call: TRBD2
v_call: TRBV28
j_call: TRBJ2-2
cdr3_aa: CASSSISGGDPLSYGELFF
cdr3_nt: TGTGCCAGCAGTAGCATTAGCGGGGGAGACCCTCTAAGTTACGGGGAGCTGTTTTTT

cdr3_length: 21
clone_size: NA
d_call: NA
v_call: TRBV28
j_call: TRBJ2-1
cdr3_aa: CASSRLTRDSRPTSSYNEQFF
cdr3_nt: TGTGCCAGCAGTAGACTAACCCGGGACTCGCGCCCGACGAGCTCCTACAATGAGCAGTTCTTC

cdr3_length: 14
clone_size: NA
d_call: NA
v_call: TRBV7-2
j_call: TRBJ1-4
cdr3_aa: CASSRTARNEKLFF
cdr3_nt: TGTGCCAGCAGCCGGACAGCCCGTAATGAAAAACTGTTTTTT

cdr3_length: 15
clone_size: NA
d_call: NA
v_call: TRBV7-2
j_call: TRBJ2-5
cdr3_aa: CASSLGTAPEETQYF
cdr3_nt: TGTGCCAGCAGCTTAGGGACAGCGCCCGAAGAGACCCAGTACTTC

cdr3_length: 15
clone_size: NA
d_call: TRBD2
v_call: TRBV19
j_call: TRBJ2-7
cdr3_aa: CASSIVAGGGYEQYF
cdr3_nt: TGTGCCAGTAGTATAGTAGCGGGGGGCGGCTACGAGCAGTACTTC

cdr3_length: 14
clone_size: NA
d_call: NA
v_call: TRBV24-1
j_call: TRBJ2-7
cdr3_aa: CATSDPRDVYEQYF
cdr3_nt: TGTGCCACCAGTGACCCACGGGATGTCTACGAGCAGTACTTC

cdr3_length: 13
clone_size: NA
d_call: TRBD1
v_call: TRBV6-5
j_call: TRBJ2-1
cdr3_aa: CASTQGAVGEQFF
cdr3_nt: TGTGCCAGCACTCAGGGGGCAGTGGGTGAGCAGTTCTTC

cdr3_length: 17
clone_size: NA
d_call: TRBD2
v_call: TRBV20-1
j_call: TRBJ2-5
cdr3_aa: CSASEVAGYGAGETQYF
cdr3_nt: TGCAGTGCTAGTGAGGTAGCGGGATATGGGGCGGGAGAGACCCAGTACTTC

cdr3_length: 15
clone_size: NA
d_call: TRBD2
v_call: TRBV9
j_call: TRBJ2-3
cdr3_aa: CASSLRGLVTDTQYF
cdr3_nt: TGTGCCAGCAGTCTCCGAGGACTAGTAACAGATACGCAGTATTTT

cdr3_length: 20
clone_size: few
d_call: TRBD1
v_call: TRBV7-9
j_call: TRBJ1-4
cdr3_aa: CASTQTRLMGQGASNEKLFF
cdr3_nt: TGTGCCAGCACCCAAACCCGCTTAATGGGACAGGGGGCGTCTAATGAAAAACTGTTTTTT

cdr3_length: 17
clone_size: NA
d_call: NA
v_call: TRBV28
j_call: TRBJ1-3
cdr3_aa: CATIPYYREKPGNTIYF
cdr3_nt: TGTGCCACAATACCTTATTACAGGGAGAAGCCTGGAAACACCATATATTTT

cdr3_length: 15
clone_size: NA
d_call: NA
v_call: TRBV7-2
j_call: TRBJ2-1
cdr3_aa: CASSLGGGSYNEQFF
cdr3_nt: TGTGCCAGCAGCTTAGGCGGAGGCTCCTACAATGAGCAGTTCTTC

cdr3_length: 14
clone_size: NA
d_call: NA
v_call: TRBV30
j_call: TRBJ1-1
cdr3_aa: CAWQDGRGATEAFF
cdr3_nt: TGTGCCTGGCAAGATGGACGGGGAGCCACTGAAGCTTTCTTT

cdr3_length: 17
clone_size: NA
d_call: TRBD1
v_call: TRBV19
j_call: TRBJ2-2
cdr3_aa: CASSPGQGVANTGELFF
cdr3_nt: TGTGCCAGTAGTCCAGGACAGGGAGTAGCGAACACCGGGGAGCTGTTTTTT

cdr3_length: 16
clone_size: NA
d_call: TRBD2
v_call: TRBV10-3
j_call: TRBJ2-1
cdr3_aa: CAIRASGGGPSNEQFF
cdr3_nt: TGTGCCATCAGGGCTTCCGGCGGGGGGCCATCGAATGAGCAGTTCTTC

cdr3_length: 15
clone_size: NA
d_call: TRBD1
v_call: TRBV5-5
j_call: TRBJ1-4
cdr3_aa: CASTLFTGGEEKLFF
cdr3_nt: TGTGCCAGCACCCTCTTTACAGGGGGCGAGGAAAAACTGTTTTTT

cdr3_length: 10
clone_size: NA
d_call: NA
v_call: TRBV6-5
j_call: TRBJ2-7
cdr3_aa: CASRWTVQYF
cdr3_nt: TGTGCCAGCAGGTGGACAGTGCAGTACTTC